This T cell receptor beta chain was found in a study of neoadjuvant nivolumab and ipilimumab in lung cancer. Study details: The combination arm added day-1 ipilimumab 1 mg/kg to nivolumab 3 mg/kg on days 1, 15, 29.

Sequenced by immunoSEQ multiplex PCR; TCRdb stores in-frame clones only, minus some. This sample yields 25,000 to 30,000 clones, of which over 80% are seen a single time; about 5.5% belongs to the top ten. Germline assignment: CDR1 SGHVS and CDR2 FNYEAQ. V lost 0 bases, J lost 2 bases, and 18 bases lay in between. The CDR3 loop spans 18 amino acids. This clone has more than one count but fewer than ten. Its antigen is undetermined. General observations from the study: Compared with tumor-adjacent uninvolved lung, resected tumors showed greater richness and clonality. Only two of four nivolumab-treated tumors gained richness and clonality by surgery. Only a small number of samples underwent TCR sequencing.

This chain links TRBV7-6 with TRBJ2-3, with a weak D call TRBD1 (6 bases). This receptor was identified in an adult with non-small cell lung cancer. The material was tumor tissue, obtained after neoadjuvant nivolumab, alone or with ipilimumab, at or shortly before surgery. In DNA, the CDR3 is TGTGCCAGCAGCTTAGCCGGGACACGGTATTCTGTCACAGATACGCAGTATTTT. This translates into CASSLAGTRYSVTDTQYF. Complete variable domain (other parts from reference TRBV7-6 and TRBJ2-3): GAGVSQSPRYKVTKRGQDVALRCDPISGHVSLYWYRQALGQGPEFLTYFNYEAQQDKSGLPNDRFSAERPEGSISTLTIQRTEQRDSAMYRCASSLAGTRYSVTDTQYFGPGTRLTVL.